This T cell receptor (beta chain) stems from a study of blood T cell repertoires in COVID-19. Study-level information: Researchers got acute and convalescent COVID-19 samples from the United States, Italy and Spain.

Clones were read by immunoSEQ multiplex PCR, and TCRdb kept only the in-frame ones, dropping some. Of about 69,000 clones in the sample, nearly 80% were seen once. Trimming stripped 7 bases from V and 1 base from J, with 8 bases between. The CDR3 consists of 13 residues. CDR1 is LNHDA, CDR2 SQIVND, per germline (reference sequence). Sequenced: peripheral blood. This chain links TRBV19 with TRBJ1-5; no reliable D call. The clonotype originates from a human donor in a cohort sampled during active COVID-19. Written as DNA, the CDR3 is TGTGCCAGTACCACCCAGAGCAATCAGCCCCAGCATTTT. This codes for CASTTQSNQPQHF.